The clone carrying this T cell receptor (beta chain) turned up a few times. From germline, CDR1 is SGHRS and CDR2 YFSETQ. Trimming removed 0 bases from V and 8 bases from J, with 18 bases in between. The CDR3 is 16 residues long. This entry is derived from a study of T cells after yellow fever vaccination. TCRdb reanalysed the 5' RACE reads using MiXCR and keeps one entry per CDR3 protein. The sample lists some 560,000 distinct CDR3 sequences, roughly a sixth occurring once. The clonotype comes from a man aged 18 to 35 who received the YFV17D yellow fever vaccine. The material sequenced was PBMCs, taken about 5 days after the first yellow fever vaccination. The chain is built from TRBV5-1 and TRBJ1-5; D is perhaps TRBD1 (5 bases). CDR3 coding DNA: TGCGCCAGCAGCTTGGGGGGTGGCGGGGCCATGGAGCCCCAGCATTTT. Amino acid sequence: CASSLGGGGAMEPQHF. Supplemented by reference TRBV5-1 and TRBJ1-5, the full variable domain reads KAGVTQTPRYLIKTRGQQVTLSCSPISGHRSVSWYQQTPGQGLQFLFEYFSETQRNKGNFPGRFSGRQFSNSRSEMNVSTLELGDSALYLCASSLGGGGAMEPQHFGDGTRLSIL.